This is a list of T cell receptor beta chains from one sample in a study of T cell clones after liver transplantation. The method was immunoSEQ multiplex PCR; TCRdb's version includes in-frame clones alone and lacks a portion of them. This table holds about 53,000 clones, 70% to 85% found once. The input for sequencing was CD4+ T cells from blood, taken before liver transplant. The receptors were sampled from a human donor who received a liver transplant. Both conserved end residues are part of each CDR3. The D gene is left open where the match is weak. Rows may omit the clone size; those that give it use once, few, many or a size class.

j_gene,d_gene,abundance,v_gene,CDR3aa,CDR3nt
TRBJ2-3,.,.,TRBV7-2,CASSLATGRRADTQYF,TGTGCCAGCAGCTTAGCTACAGGGCGGAGAGCAGATACGCAGTATTTT
TRBJ1-5,.,.,TRBV7-3,CASSSGGGNQPQHF,TGTGCCAGCAGCTCCGGTGGAGGCAATCAGCCCCAGCATTTT
TRBJ1-5,.,.,TRBV7-8,CASRRGANQPQHF,TGTGCCAGCAGAAGGGGGGCTAATCAGCCCCAGCATTTT
TRBJ2-5,.,.,TRBV25-1,CASSEVFETQYF,TGTGCCAGCAGTGAGGTTTTTGAGACCCAGTACTTC
TRBJ2-3,.,.,TRBV9,CASSGGLLPTDTQYF,TGTGCCAGCAGCGGAGGACTTTTACCGACAGATACGCAGTATTTT
TRBJ2-2,.,once,TRBV20-1,CSARFGGELFF,TGCAGTGCTAGGTTCGGCGGGGAGCTGTTTTTT
TRBJ2-2,.,.,TRBV4-2,CASSHEGGELFF,TGTGCCAGCAGCCATGAGGGCGGGGAGCTGTTTTTT
TRBJ2-3,TRBD2,.,TRBV15,CATSRRGGDRDTQYF,TGTGCCACCAGCAGACGCGGGGGGGATAGAGATACGCAGTATTTT
TRBJ1-4,.,.,TRBV19,CASLRTSEKLFF,TGTGCCAGTCTCAGGACCTCTGAAAAACTGTTTTTT
TRBJ2-7,TRBD1,.,TRBV28,CASSPGQSSYEQYF,TGTGCCAGCAGTCCGGGACAGTCCTCCTACGAGCAGTACTTC
TRBJ2-5,TRBD2,.,TRBV9,CASSEGTSQETQYF,TGTGCCAGCAGCGAGGGGACTAGCCAAGAGACCCAGTACTTC
TRBJ2-7,TRBD1,.,TRBV19,CASSSWTGTGLYEQYF,TGTGCCAGTAGTTCCTGGACAGGAACGGGGTTATACGAGCAGTACTTC
TRBJ2-7,.,.,TRBV10-3,CAISESGLPNGDEQYF,TGTGCCATCAGTGAATCTGGTCTGCCCAACGGGGACGAGCAGTACTTC
TRBJ1-5,TRBD1,few,TRBV19,CASSGLRTGHQPQHF,TGTGCCAGTAGTGGGCTAAGGACAGGACATCAGCCCCAGCATTTT
TRBJ2-1,.,.,TRBV5-4,CASSLRGGGTAGNEQFF,TGTGCCAGCAGCTTGAGGGGTGGGGGAACTGCCGGCAATGAGCAGTTCTTC
TRBJ2-5,.,.,TRBV5-6,CASSFLPGSHRQETQYF,TGTGCCAGCAGCTTTCTACCGGGGTCCCACCGACAAGAGACCCAGTACTTC
TRBJ2-7,.,.,TRBV28,CASRGLYEQYF,TGTGCCAGCAGGGGACTCTACGAGCAGTACTTC
TRBJ1-4,.,.,TRBV9,CASSSRGLGTNEKLFF,TGTGCCAGCAGCTCGAGAGGGCTGGGAACTAATGAAAAACTGTTTTTT
TRBJ1-1,TRBD1,.,TRBV7-2,CASSLVGRGTEAFF,TGTGCCAGCAGCTTAGTGGGCAGGGGGACTGAAGCTTTCTTT
TRBJ2-3,TRBD2,.,TRBV29-1,CSLQREPADTQYF,TGCAGCTTACAGCGGGAGCCGGCAGATACGCAGTATTTT
TRBJ1-1,.,once,TRBV19,CASRIRAGSNTEAFF,TGTGCCAGTAGAATTCGGGCTGGTTCGAACACTGAAGCTTTCTTT
TRBJ2-3,.,.,TRBV5-4,CASSLGPARTDTQYF,TGTGCCAGCAGCTTGGGGCCGGCCCGCACAGATACGCAGTATTTT
TRBJ1-5,.,once,TRBV14,CASSRGGYQPQHF,TGTGCCAGCAGCCGAGGGGGATATCAGCCCCAGCATTTT
TRBJ1-4,TRBD1,once,TRBV6-6,CASSHRQGASEKLFF,TGTGCCAGCAGCCACAGACAGGGGGCGAGTGAAAAACTGTTTTTT